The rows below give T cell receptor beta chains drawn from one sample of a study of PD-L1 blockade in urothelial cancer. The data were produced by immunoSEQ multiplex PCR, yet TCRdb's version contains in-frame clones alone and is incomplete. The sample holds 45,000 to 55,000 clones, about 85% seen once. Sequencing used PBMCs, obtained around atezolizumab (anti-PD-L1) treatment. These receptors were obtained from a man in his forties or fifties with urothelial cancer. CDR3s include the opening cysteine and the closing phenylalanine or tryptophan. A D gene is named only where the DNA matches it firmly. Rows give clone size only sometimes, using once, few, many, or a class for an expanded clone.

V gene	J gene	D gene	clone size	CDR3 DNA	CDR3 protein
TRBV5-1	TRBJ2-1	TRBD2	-	TGCGCCAGCAGCTTGGTGTTTAGCGGGGGGCTAAACTCCTACAATGAGCAGTTCTTC	CASSLVFSGGLNSYNEQFF
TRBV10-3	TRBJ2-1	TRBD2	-	TGTGCCATCAGTGGGACTAGCGGGCGGAGCTCCTACAATGAGCAGTTCTTC	CAISGTSGRSSYNEQFF
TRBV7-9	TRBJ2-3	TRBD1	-	TGTGCCAGCAGCAGACGCCTGACAGGGGGCACGGGAGATACGCAGTATTTT	CASSRRLTGGTGDTQYF
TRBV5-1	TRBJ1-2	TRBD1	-	TGCGCCAGCAGCTCACCTAAGACAGGGGCGCATGGCTACACCTTC	CASSSPKTGAHGYTF
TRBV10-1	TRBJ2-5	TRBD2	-	TGCGCCAGCAGTGGGACTAGCGGGGGTCCGGCGGGGACCCAGTACTTC	CASSGTSGGPAGTQYF
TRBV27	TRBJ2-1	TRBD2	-	TGTGCCAGCAGTAGACTAGCGGGGACCTACAATGAGCAGTTCTTC	CASSRLAGTYNEQFF
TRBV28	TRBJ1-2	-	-	TGTGCCAGCACCGCTCCGGGAGGCTTACTCGGCTACACCTTC	CASTAPGGLLGYTF
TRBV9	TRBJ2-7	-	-	TGTGCCAGCAGCGTAGAAGGGGGGGCACCCTACGAGCAGTACTTC	CASSVEGGAPYEQYF
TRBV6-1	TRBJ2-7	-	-	TGTGCCAGCACCCTAAACCCTACCTACGAGCAGTACTTC	CASTLNPTYEQYF
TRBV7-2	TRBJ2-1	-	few	TGTGCCAGCGGGCGGGGGGGACAGGGGAATGAGCAGTTCTTC	CASGRGGQGNEQFF
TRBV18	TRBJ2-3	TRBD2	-	TGTGCCAGCTCACCGGGACTAGCTGGTGATACGCAGTATTTT	CASSPGLAGDTQYF
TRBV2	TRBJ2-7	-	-	TGTGCCAGCAGAGACAATTCCTACGAGCAGTACTTC	CASRDNSYEQYF
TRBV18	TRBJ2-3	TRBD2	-	TGTGCCAGCTCACCAGCGGGAGCGGATACGCAGTATTTT	CASSPAGADTQYF
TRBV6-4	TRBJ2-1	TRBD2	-	TGTGCCAGCAGTGACTCTAGCGGGAGTATTTACAATGAGCAGTTCTTC	CASSDSSGSIYNEQFF
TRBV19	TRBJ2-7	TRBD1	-	TGTGCCAGTAGTAGCCCTCCAGGACAGGGGACGAGCTCCTACGAGCAGTACTTC	CASSSPPGQGTSSYEQYF
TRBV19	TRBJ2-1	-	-	TGTGCCAGTAGCCCAGACAGAAGCTCCTACAATGAGCAGTTCTTC	CASSPDRSSYNEQFF
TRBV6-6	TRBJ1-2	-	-	TGTGCCAGCAGCGGAGCCTATGGCTACACCTTC	CASSGAYGYTF
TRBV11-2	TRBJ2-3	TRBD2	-	TGTGCCAGCAGCTCACTAGCGGGGGGCATAGATACGCAGTATTTT	CASSSLAGGIDTQYF
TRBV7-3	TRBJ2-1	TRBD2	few	TGTGCCAGCAGCTCTCCGGGACTAGCGGCGAATGAGCAGTTCTTC	CASSSPGLAANEQFF
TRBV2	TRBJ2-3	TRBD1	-	TGTGCCAGCGGACAGGGGCCATTTAGCACAGATACGCAGTATTTT	CASGQGPFSTDTQYF
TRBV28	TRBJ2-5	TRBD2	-	TGTGCCAGCAGCCCCGGTAGCGGGAGGGCCTCAGAGACCCAGTACTTC	CASSPGSGRASETQYF
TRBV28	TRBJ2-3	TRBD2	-	TGTGCCAGCAGTTTCCGGACTAGCGGAACTAGCACAGATACGCAGTATTTT	CASSFRTSGTSTDTQYF
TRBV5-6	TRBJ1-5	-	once	TGTGCCAGCAGCTTGACAGGTTCTCAGCCCCAGCATTTT	CASSLTGSQPQHF
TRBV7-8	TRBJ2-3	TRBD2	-	TGTGCCAGCAGCGGAAGTACTAGCGGGCTTACGCAGTATTTT	CASSGSTSGLTQYF
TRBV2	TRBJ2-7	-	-	TGTGCCAGCAGTGATCCCAGGGAAAGCTACGAGCAGTACTTC	CASSDPRESYEQYF
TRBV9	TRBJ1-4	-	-	TGTGCCAGCAGCGTAGATGTACAGGGTGGCGAAAAACTGTTTTTT	CASSVDVQGGEKLFF
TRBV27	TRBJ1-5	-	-	TGTGCCAGCAGTTCGATCAGGAGGCTAAGTAATCAGCCCCAGCATTTT	CASSSIRRLSNQPQHF
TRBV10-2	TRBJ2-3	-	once	TGCGCCATCCACCCTGAGGGGGGGGCGAGGGATACGCAGTATTTT	CAIHPEGGARDTQYF
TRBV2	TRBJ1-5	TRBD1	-	TGTGCCAGCAGTGAGGCCGACAGGGCAGCTCAGCCCCAGCATTTT	CASSEADRAAQPQHF
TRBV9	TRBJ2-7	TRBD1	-	TGTGCCAGCAGCTCTCGGGACAGGGGGCGCCAGGGCGAGCAGTACTTC	CASSSRDRGRQGEQYF
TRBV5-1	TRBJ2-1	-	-	TGCGCCAGCAGCGGGGGGGGCGGGTCCTGGGAGCAGCAGTTCTTC	CASSGGGGSWEQQFF
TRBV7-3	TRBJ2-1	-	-	TGTGCCAGCAGCCCCGGACAGGGAGGGTACAATGAGCAGTTCTTC	CASSPGQGGYNEQFF
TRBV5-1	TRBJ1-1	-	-	TGCGCCAGCAGCCCCCGGACCGACAGTGGGACTGAAGCTTTCTTT	CASSPRTDSGTEAFF
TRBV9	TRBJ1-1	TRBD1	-	TGTGCCAGCGTACAGGGGGCGCATATGAACACTGAAGCTTTCTTT	CASVQGAHMNTEAFF
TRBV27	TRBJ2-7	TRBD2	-	TGTGCCAGCAGTCCTCCTGCGGGGCGGGGGGGATCCTACGAGCAGTACTTC	CASSPPAGRGGSYEQYF
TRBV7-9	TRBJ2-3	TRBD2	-	TGTGCCAGCAGCTTAGCCCCGGGACTAGCGGGAGTGGCAGATACGCAGTATTTT	CASSLAPGLAGVADTQYF
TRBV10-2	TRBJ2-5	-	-	TGCGCCAGCAGTGGGGCGGCGGGGGAGACCCAGTACTTC	CASSGAAGETQYF
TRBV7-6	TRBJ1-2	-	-	TGTGCCAGCAGCTTAGTGGTCGGAGGTTCGGGCACCACCTATGGCTACACCTTC	CASSLVVGGSGTTYGYTF
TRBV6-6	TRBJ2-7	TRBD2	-	TGTGCCAGCAGACCGGGACTAGCGGGGGCTTACGAGCAGTACTTC	CASRPGLAGAYEQYF
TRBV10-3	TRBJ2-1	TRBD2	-	TGTGCCATCACCCGGACTAGCGGTTACAATGAGCAGTTCTTC	CAITRTSGYNEQFF
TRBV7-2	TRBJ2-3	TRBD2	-	TGTGCCAGCACCTTCCTAGCGGGAGGGTTGGATACGCAGTATTTT	CASTFLAGGLDTQYF
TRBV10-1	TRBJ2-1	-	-	TGCGCCAGCAGTGAGACGGCTACGGGCTCCTACAATGAGCAGTTCTTC	CASSETATGSYNEQFF
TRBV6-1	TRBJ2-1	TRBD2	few	TGTGCCAGCAGTGGGCTAGCGGGGGGCGAATACAATGAGCAGTTCTTC	CASSGLAGGEYNEQFF
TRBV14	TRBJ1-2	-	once	TGTGCCAGCAGCCAAGATTCGACACCCCGTGGTGGCTACACCTTC	CASSQDSTPRGGYTF
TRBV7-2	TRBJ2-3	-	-	TGTGCCAGCGCTACACAGGGCGGGAGATATGGCACAGATACGCAGTATTTT	CASATQGGRYGTDTQYF
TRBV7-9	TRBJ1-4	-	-	TGTGCCAGCAGCTTAGGGGCAGGGCTCGATGAAAAACTGTTTTTT	CASSLGAGLDEKLFF
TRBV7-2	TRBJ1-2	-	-	TGTGCCAGCAGCTTAGAATTCGGGTCAGCCTTC	CASSLEFGSAF
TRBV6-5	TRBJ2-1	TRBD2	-	TGTGCCAGCAGTCCTGGACTAGCGGGGTCGGATGAGCAGTTCTTC	CASSPGLAGSDEQFF
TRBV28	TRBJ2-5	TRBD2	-	TGTGCCAGCAGTTCCCGGACTAGCCAGAAGACCCAGTACTTC	CASSSRTSQKTQYF
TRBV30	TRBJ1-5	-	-	TGTGCCTGGACCGCGGCCTCTAATCAGCCCCAGCATTTT	CAWTAASNQPQHF
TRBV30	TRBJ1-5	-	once	TGTGCCTGGAGTGAGCAGGGTCCGCCCCAGCATTTT	CAWSEQGPPQHF
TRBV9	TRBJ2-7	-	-	TGTGCCAGCAGCGTAGACAGCTACGAGCAGTACTTC	CASSVDSYEQYF
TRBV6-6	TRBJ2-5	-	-	TGTGCCAGCAGTTACAGGGCTAGCGTAAGGGAGACCCAGTACTTC	CASSYRASVRETQYF
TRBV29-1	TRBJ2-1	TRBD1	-	TGCAGCGCCTTAGGACAGGGGTCCTACAATGAGCAGTTCTTC	CSALGQGSYNEQFF
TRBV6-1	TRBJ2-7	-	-	TGTGCCAGCAGTGATACAGGCCTGTATCCCTACGAGCAGTACTTC	CASSDTGLYPYEQYF
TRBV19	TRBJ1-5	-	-	TGTGCCAGTAGTATAGAACTCCCAGGGCAGCCCCAGCATTTT	CASSIELPGQPQHF
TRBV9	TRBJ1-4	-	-	TGTGCCAGCAGCGCACACAGATCAACTAATGAAAAACTGTTTTTT	CASSAHRSTNEKLFF
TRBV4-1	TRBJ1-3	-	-	TGCGCCAGCAGCCAAGTCAATCCAGGGGTCTCTGGAAACACCATATATTTT	CASSQVNPGVSGNTIYF
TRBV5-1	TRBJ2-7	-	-	TGCGCCAGCAGCTTGCCTAGCAACGAGCAGTACTTC	CASSLPSNEQYF